These 29 T cell receptor beta chains share one sample of origin, sequenced in a study of OX40 agonist ivuxolimab in advanced cancers. Library preparation employed the immunoSEQ multiplex PCR assay. Held by TCRdb, this immuneACCESS table contains in-frame sequences only and omits some clones. Under half of the omission traces to an unresolved V gene where checked; the cause of the rest is unknown. In all, the sample holds 80,000 to 95,000 clones, and over 75% of those were seen once. The ten largest clones capture roughly 0.7% of the sample. The material sequenced was CD4+ or CD8+ T cells sorted from blood, taken in a trial of the OX40 agonist ivuxolimab. The receptors come from an adult with an advanced solid tumor such as melanoma, head and neck, liver or kidney cancer.

This chain joins TRBV5-1 and TRBJ1-4; tentatively, D is TRBD1 (6 bases). The CDR3 totals 15 residues. V shed 0 bases and J shed 6 bases, with 12 bases lying between them. Per the germline V gene, CDR1 is SGHRS and CDR2 is YFSETQ. The CDR3 coding sequence is TGCGCCAGCAGCTTGGGATGGGGGCTTGATGAAAAACTGTTTTTT. This sequence encodes CASSLGWGLDEKLFF.

The rearrangement uses TRBV11-2 and TRBJ2-3; D uncertain. This CDR3 region has 13 residues. V lost 4 bases and J lost 12, with 17 bases in between. Germline V gene sequence: CDR1 SGHAT, CDR2 FQNNGV. The CDR3 sequence: CASSSFALDVQYF. As DNA, the CDR3 is TGTGCCAGCAGCTCTTTTGCCCTTGATGTTCAGTATTTT.

This CDR3 reads CASSWELGQDEQFF. In nucleotides, the CDR3 is TGCGCCAGCAGCTGGGAGTTGGGACAGGATGAGCAGTTCTTC. V gene TRBV5-1 combines with J gene TRBJ2-1; TRBD1 aligns across 8 bases. V trimming: 3 bases; J trimming: 8 bases; junction bases outside the gene matches: 7. The CDR3 loop spans 14 amino acids. Germline V gene data show CDR1 as SGHRS and CDR2 as YFSETQ.

The chain employs TRBV5-5 and TRBJ1-1, with D possibly matching TRBD1 (5 bases). The CDR3 totals 17 residues. Germline values: CDR1 SGHKS, CDR2 YYEKEE (reference sequence). Trimming took 0 bases from V and 0 from J, leaving 15 bases between them. This CDR3 is CASSLVTGLGLNTEAFF. As DNA, the CDR3 is TGTGCCAGCAGCTTGGTTACAGGTCTGGGGTTGAACACTGAAGCTTTCTTT.

Concerning this clone itself: Other DNA sequences within the sample encode an identical CDR3. The CDR3: CSVGGGNTEAFF. Here the CDR3 DNA reads TGCAGCGTTGGGGGGGGAAACACTGAAGCTTTCTTT. J is TRBJ1-1 and V is TRBV29-1; maybe TRBD1 (5 bases). Trimming removed 4 bases from V and 2 bases from J, with 8 bases in between. The CDR3 runs 12 residues. Germline-derived CDR1 and CDR2 are SQVTM and ANQGSEA.

This sequence joins TRBV11-2 and TRBJ2-7, with 12 positions matching TRBD2. V lost 0 bases to trimming and J lost 7 bases; unmatched junction nucleotides: 10. The CDR3 loop spans 17 amino acids. CDR1 and CDR2 from the germline V gene are SGHAT and FQNNGV. DNA of the CDR3: TGTGCCAGCAGCTTAGATTTAGCTAGCGGGAGGGCCGGTGAGCAGTACTTC. It is translated as CASSLDLASGRAGEQYF.

The chain employs TRBV18 and TRBJ1-3; TRBD1 matches 9 bases. Germline CDR1 is KGHSH and CDR2 is LQKENI. V was pared by 1 base and J by 2 bases, with 9 bases of the junction left unmatched. This CDR3 region has 18 residues. The chain's CDR3 is CASSPRGQGVSAGNTIYF. CDR3 bases: TGTGCCAGCTCACCACGGGGACAGGGAGTGAGTGCTGGAAACACCATATATTTT.

J is TRBJ2-1 and V is TRBV6-6; D could derive from TRBD1 or TRBD2 (5 bases each). Trimming left V 8 bases short and J 7 bases short, with 21 bases between. CDR3 length: 15 residues. CDR1 is MNHNY, CDR2 SVGAGI, per germline (reference sequence). The CDR3 sequence is CASSKTGSGQNEQFF. In DNA form, the CDR3 reads TGTGCCAGCTCCAAAACGGGGTCTGGACAAAATGAGCAGTTCTTC.

The chain uses TRBV2 and TRBJ2-1; a possible D gene is TRBD2 (5 bases). CDR3 size: 14 residues. The germline CDR1 and CDR2 sequences are SNHLY and FYNNEI. V was trimmed by 10 bases and J by 5 bases, leaving 18 bases between them. The CDR3 DNA sequence: TGTGCCATTGGACGGAGACTAAGCAACAATGAGCAGTTCTTC. The encoded protein is CAIGRRLSNNEQFF.

The chain carries TRBV11-2 and TRBJ2-7; tentatively, D is TRBD1 (6 bases). With 4 bases removed from V and 3 bases from J, the gap between germline ends came to 16 bases. This CDR3 is built from 15 residues. Germline CDR1 and CDR2: SGHAT and FQNNGV. The CDR3 loop is CASSYRADGLYEQYF. In DNA, the CDR3 is TGTGCCAGCAGCTACAGGGCCGACGGTCTCTACGAGCAGTACTTC.

This chain joins TRBV5-1 and TRBJ2-3; 11 bases are shared with TRBD2. Germline-derived CDR1 and CDR2 are SGHRS and YFSETQ. The CDR3 has 16 residues. The trim removed 0 bases at V and 2 bases at J, leaving 2 bases unmatched. CDR3 loop: CASSLVTSGATDTQYF. The CDR3 region has the DNA TGCGCCAGCAGCTTGGTGACTAGCGGGGCCACAGATACGCAGTATTTT.

As DNA, the CDR3 is TGTGCCACCAGCAGAGATAAGGGAGAAAGAGAGCTGTTTTTT. Translating it yields CATSRDKGERELFF. The V and J genes are TRBV15 and TRBJ2-2; the D gene is possibly TRBD2 (5 bases). CDR1 and CDR2 (germline): LNHNV, YYDKDF (reference sequence). The CDR3 spans 14 residues. V was clipped by 0 bases and J by 11 bases, with 13 bases between them.

This clone came up a few times. The chain has TRBV27 and TRBJ2-1; 10 positions match TRBD2. The V gene's germline CDR1 is MNHEY and CDR2 SMNVEV (reference sequence). J lost 4 bases, V lost 5 bases, and 11 bases had no gene match. The CDR3 runs 17 residues. Written as DNA, the CDR3 is TGTGCCAGCAGTGGACTAGCGGAACCAGGCTTTTACAATGAGCAGTTCTTC. Amino acids: CASSGLAEPGFYNEQFF.

The chain joins TRBV5-1 to TRBJ2-3, with D uncertain. The CDR3 extends over 16 amino acids. Trimming removed 2 bases from V and 2 bases from J, with 15 bases in between. Germline V gene data show CDR1 as SGHRS and CDR2 as YFSETQ. The CDR3 region is CASSFRSNQNTDTQYF. The CDR3 coding sequence is TGCGCCAGCAGCTTTAGGTCCAATCAAAACACAGATACGCAGTATTTT.

This chain uses TRBV4-1 with TRBJ2-6, with 7 bases matching TRBD2. This CDR3 contains 18 residues. The germline V gene has CDR1 MGHRA and CDR2 YSYEKL. The trim removed 3 bases at V and 2 bases at J, leaving 10 bases unmatched. The CDR3 DNA reads as TGCGCCAGCAGCCAGCCACCTGGGGGGGGGACTGGGGCCAACGTCCTGACTTTC. It encodes CASSQPPGGGTGANVLTF.

The genes are TRBV5-1 and TRBJ1-1, with TRBD1 matching over 7 bases. Trimming removed 4 bases from V and 1 base from J; junction bases left unmatched: 7. Germline values: CDR1 SGHRS, CDR2 YFSETQ. The CDR3 runs 15 residues. The CDR3 is CASSPTTGTNTEAFF. The CDR3 DNA sequence: TGCGCCAGCAGCCCTACGACAGGGACGAACACTGAAGCTTTCTTT.

The chain has TRBV30 and TRBJ1-1; tentatively, D is TRBD1 (5 bases). The CDR3 is made up of 13 amino acids. Trimming removed 3 bases at V and 6 bases at J, with 14 bases between. The germline V gene has CDR1 GTSNPN and CDR2 SVGIG (reference sequence). CDR3 DNA: TGTGCCTGGAGGACTGTATCGGGGGCTGAAGCTTTCTTT. Protein sequence: CAWRTVSGAEAFF.

This sequence joins TRBV11-2 and TRBJ1-2; D unresolved. The CDR3 loop spans 15 amino acids. Germline values: CDR1 SGHAT, CDR2 FQNNGV. V lost 1 base, J lost 2 bases, and 11 bases lay in between. The CDR3, as DNA: TGTGCCAGCAGCTTAGGGGGATTTGACAACTATGGCTACACCTTC. Its protein is CASSLGGFDNYGYTF.

The rearrangement joins TRBV29-1 to TRBJ2-3; tentatively, D is TRBD2 (5 bases). The CDR3 is made up of 12 amino acids. Germline CDR1 SQVTM, CDR2 ANQGSEA. V shed 7 bases and J shed 3 bases, with 11 bases lying between them. The CDR3 here is CSADGVTDTQYF. The CDR3, as DNA: TGCAGCGCTGACGGGGTTACAGATACGCAGTATTTT.

The V gene is TRBV30, the J gene TRBJ2-6, with D perhaps TRBD2 (5 bases). Germline CDR1 is GTSNPN and CDR2 is SVGIG (reference sequence). With 1 base removed from V and 0 bases from J, the gap between germline ends came to 7 bases. This CDR3 region has 15 residues. The CDR3 spells CAWSGGSSGANVLTF. The CDR3 coding sequence is TGTGCCTGGAGTGGAGGGAGCTCTGGGGCCAACGTCCTGACTTTC.

The gene calls are TRBV20-1 and TRBJ2-4, with D unresolved. Germline V gene sequence: CDR1 DFQATT, CDR2 SNEGSKA (reference sequence). Trimming stripped 3 bases from V and 8 bases from J, with 8 bases between. The CDR3 loop spans 11 amino acids. This CDR3 is CSASVGDIQYF. DNA of the CDR3: TGCAGTGCTAGCGTAGGCGACATTCAGTACTTC.

The chain employs TRBV13 and TRBJ2-1; D not resolved. Germline V gene data show CDR1 as PRHDT and CDR2 as FYEKMQ (reference sequence). The V gene lost 6 bases and the J gene lost 4 bases, with 10 bases spanning the gap. CDR3 length equals 13 residues. CDR3 nucleotides: TGTGCCAGCAGTTTTGTTCGGTACAATGAGCAGTTCTTC. It codes for CASSFVRYNEQFF.

CDR3 sequence (DNA): TGTGCCAGCAGTGAAGCCCAGGGGTCAGGTGAAAAACTGTTTTTT. Its protein product is CASSEAQGSGEKLFF. The chain uses TRBV6-1 and TRBJ1-4, with a possible D match to TRBD1 (6 bases). The CDR3 loop spans 15 amino acids. The germline V gene has CDR1 MNHNS and CDR2 SASEGT. V was trimmed by 0 bases and J by 7 bases, leaving 12 bases between them.

This clone has just a few counts. This chain joins TRBV7-6 and TRBJ1-2; D ambiguous. CDR3 length: 12 residues. Between the trimmed V and J ends, which lost 1 base and 8 bases, there was a span of 8 bases. Per germline, CDR1 SGHVS and CDR2 FNYEAQ. CDR3 DNA sequence: TGTGCCAGCAGCTTAGGCACAGCGGGCTACACCTTC. Its translation is CASSLGTAGYTF.

As concerns this clone: This same CDR3 is encoded by further DNA sequences in the sample. The chain recombines TRBV30 with TRBJ1-2, with D tentatively TRBD1 (6 bases). The CDR3 sequence is 11 residues long. CDR1 GTSNPN and CDR2 SVGIG come from the germline V gene (reference sequence). V lost 4 bases, J lost 8 bases, and 11 bases lay in between. CDR3 DNA: TGTGCCTGGATGGGGGCGGGGGGCTACACCTTC. Its translation is CAWMGAGGYTF.

This sequence joins TRBV6-1 and TRBJ1-2, with no clear D. CDR3 length equals 15 residues. Germline V CDR1 and CDR2: MNHNS, SASEGT. V lost 1 base and J lost 4, with 13 bases in between. CDR3 loop: CASSEGWSEGYGYTF. The CDR3 DNA sequence: TGTGCCAGCAGTGAAGGTTGGTCAGAGGGCTATGGCTACACCTTC.

The chain links TRBV30 to TRBJ1-2; 9 nucleotides match TRBD1. The CDR3 runs to 13 residues. CDR1 is GTSNPN and CDR2 is SVGIG in the germline V gene (reference sequence). V gave up 2 bases and J gave up 7 bases; unmatched junction bases: 5. The CDR3 loop reads CAWSLGTGFGYTF. Here the CDR3 DNA reads TGTGCCTGGAGTTTAGGGACAGGGTTTGGCTACACCTTC.

This clone appeared once. The V gene is TRBV11-3, the J gene TRBJ2-1; 8 positions agree with TRBD2. Per the germline V gene, CDR1 is SGHNT and CDR2 is YENEEA. Trimming took 1 base from V and 5 from J; bases not matched to a gene: 4. The CDR3 is made up of 15 amino acids. The CDR3 protein is CASSLGGGTHNEQFF. DNA for the CDR3: TGTGCCAGCAGCTTAGGCGGGGGGACCCACAATGAGCAGTTCTTC.

V and J are TRBV6-5 and TRBJ1-3, with D unclear. Looked up from germline, CDR1 is MNHEY and CDR2 is SVGAGI. V lost 7 bases to trimming and J lost 0 bases, with 10 bases between them. The CDR3 has 14 residues. The CDR3 is CASKPTVSGNTIYF. In nucleotides, the CDR3 is TGTGCCAGCAAACCAACCGTCTCTGGAAACACCATATATTTT.